This TCR beta chain appears in the sequencing data of a study of T cell changes during pregnancy in multiple sclerosis. Using immunoSEQ multiplex PCR, the repertoire was profiled, and TCRdb retains in-frame clones only, with some absent. Of 95,000 to 100,000 clones listed, about 92% were seen once; the top ten hold roughly 2.3%. CDR1 and CDR2 from the germline V gene are SQVTM and ANQGSEA. The length of the CDR3 is 15 residues. Trimming took off 6 bases at V and 1 base at J, with 18 bases between the two ends. This specimen was peripheral blood, taken after pregnancy. The chain has TRBV29-1 and TRBJ1-1; D perhaps matches TRBD1 (6 bases). This clonotype was sampled from a female donor in good health, enrolled as a control in a pregnancy study. For the CDR3, the DNA is TGCAGCGTCGGGCGAACGGGGGGCACGAACACTGAAGCTTTCTTT. Protein sequence: CSVGRTGGTNTEAFF.